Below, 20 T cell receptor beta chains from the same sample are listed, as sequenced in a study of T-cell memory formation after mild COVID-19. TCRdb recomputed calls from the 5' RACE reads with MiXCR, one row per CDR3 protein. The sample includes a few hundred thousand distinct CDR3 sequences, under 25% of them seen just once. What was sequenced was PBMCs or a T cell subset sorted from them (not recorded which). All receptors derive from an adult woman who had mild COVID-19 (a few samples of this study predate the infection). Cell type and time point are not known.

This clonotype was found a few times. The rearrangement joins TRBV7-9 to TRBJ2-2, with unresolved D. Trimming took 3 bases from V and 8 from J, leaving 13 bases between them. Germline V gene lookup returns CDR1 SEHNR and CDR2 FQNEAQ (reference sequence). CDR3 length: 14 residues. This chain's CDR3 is CASSFVAGSGELFF. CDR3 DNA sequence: TGTGCCAGCAGCTTCGTAGCAGGCTCAGGGGAGCTGTTTTTT.

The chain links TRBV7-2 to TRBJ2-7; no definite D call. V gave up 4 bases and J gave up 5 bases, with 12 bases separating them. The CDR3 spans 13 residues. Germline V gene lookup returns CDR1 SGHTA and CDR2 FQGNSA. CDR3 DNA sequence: TGTGCCAGCAGCTCCCCTCTCATCCACGAGCAGTACTTC. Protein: CASSSPLIHEQYF.

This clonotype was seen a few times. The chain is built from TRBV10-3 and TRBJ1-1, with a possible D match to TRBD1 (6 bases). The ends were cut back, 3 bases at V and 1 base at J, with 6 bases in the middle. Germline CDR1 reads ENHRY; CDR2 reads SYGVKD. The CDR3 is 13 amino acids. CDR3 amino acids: CAISDRGNTEAFF. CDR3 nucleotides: TGTGCCATCAGTGACAGGGGGAACACTGAAGCTTTCTTT.

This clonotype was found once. As DNA, the CDR3 is TGTGCCATCAGTGGCCGGGACAGGGGGTATCAAGAGACCCAGTACTTC. It translates to CAISGRDRGYQETQYF. The J gene is TRBJ2-5, the V gene TRBV10-3; 11 nucleotides line up with TRBD1. CDR3 length: 16 amino acids. Germline V gene lookup returns CDR1 ENHRY and CDR2 SYGVKD. V lost 4 bases, J lost 2 bases, and 6 bases stayed unmatched.

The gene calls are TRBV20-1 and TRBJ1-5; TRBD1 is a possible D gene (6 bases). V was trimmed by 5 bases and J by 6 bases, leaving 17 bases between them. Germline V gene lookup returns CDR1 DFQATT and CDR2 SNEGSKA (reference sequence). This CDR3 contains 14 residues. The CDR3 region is CSASQGSGRQPQHF. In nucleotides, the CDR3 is TGCAGTGCTTCACAGGGTAGTGGTCGTCAGCCCCAGCATTTT.

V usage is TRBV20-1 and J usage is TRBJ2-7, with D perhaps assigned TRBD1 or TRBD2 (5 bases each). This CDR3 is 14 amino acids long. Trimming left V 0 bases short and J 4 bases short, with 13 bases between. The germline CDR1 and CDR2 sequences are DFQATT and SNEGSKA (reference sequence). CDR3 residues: CSARDRERGYEQYF. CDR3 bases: TGCAGTGCTAGAGATAGGGAGAGGGGATACGAGCAGTACTTC.

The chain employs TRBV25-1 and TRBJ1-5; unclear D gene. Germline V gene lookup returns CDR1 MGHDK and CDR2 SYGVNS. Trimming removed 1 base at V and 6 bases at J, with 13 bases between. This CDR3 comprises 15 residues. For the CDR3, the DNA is TGTGCCAGCAGTGAATCCTCGGACGGGATTCAGCCCCAGCATTTT. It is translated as CASSESSDGIQPQHF.

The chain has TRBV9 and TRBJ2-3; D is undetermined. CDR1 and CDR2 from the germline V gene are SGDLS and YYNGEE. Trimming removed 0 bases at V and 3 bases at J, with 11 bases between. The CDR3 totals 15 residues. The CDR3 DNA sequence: TGTGCCAGCAGCGTAGCTCCGGCAGATACAGATACGCAGTATTTT. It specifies CASSVAPADTDTQYF.

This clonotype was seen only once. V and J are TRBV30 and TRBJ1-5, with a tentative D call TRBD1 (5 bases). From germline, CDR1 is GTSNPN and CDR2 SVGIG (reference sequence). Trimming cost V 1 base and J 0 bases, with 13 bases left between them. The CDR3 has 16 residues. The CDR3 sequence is CAWSGTLGLSNQPQHF. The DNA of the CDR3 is TGTGCCTGGAGTGGGACCCTGGGACTTAGCAATCAGCCCCAGCATTTT.

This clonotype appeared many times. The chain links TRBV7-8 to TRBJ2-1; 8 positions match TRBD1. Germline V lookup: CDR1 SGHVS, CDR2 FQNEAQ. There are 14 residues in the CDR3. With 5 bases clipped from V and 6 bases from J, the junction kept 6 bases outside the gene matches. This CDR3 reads CASSMDRASNEQFF. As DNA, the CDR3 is TGTGCCAGCAGCATGGACAGGGCGTCCAATGAGCAGTTCTTC.

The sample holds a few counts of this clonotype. This CDR3 reads CASSFTANQPQHF. The CDR3 nucleotides read TGTGCCAGTAGTTTCACAGCAAATCAGCCCCAGCATTTT. This rearrangement joins TRBV19 to TRBJ1-5, with unresolved D. Trimming stripped 5 bases from V and 4 bases from J, with 9 bases between. The CDR3 sequence is 13 residues long. Germline V gene lookup returns CDR1 LNHDA and CDR2 SQIVND (reference sequence). Based on the CDR3 plus reference TRBV19 and TRBJ1-5, the full variable domain is DGGITQSPKYLFRKEGQNVTLSCEQNLNHDAMYWYRQDPGQGLRLIYYSQIVNDFQKGDIAEGYSVSREKKESFPLTVTSAQKNPTAFYLCASSFTANQPQHFGDGTRLSIL.

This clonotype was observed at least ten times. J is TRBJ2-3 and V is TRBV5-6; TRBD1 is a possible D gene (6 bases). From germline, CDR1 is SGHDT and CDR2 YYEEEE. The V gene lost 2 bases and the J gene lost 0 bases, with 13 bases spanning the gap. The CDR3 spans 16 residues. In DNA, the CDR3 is TGTGCCAGCAGCTTAAAACAGGGCGTGAGCACAGATACGCAGTATTTT. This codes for CASSLKQGVSTDTQYF.

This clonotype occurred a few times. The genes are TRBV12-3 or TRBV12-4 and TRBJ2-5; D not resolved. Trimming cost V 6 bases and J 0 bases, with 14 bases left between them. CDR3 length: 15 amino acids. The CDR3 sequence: CASSFRLGYQETQYF. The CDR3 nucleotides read TGTGCCAGCAGCTTTAGATTAGGGTACCAAGAGACCCAGTACTTC.

CDR3 amino acids: CSARSGNIQYF. The CDR3 DNA is TGCAGTGCCAGGTCCGGAAACATTCAGTACTTC. This chain uses TRBV20-1 with TRBJ2-4; D is ambiguous. CDR1 and CDR2 (germline): DFQATT, SNEGSKA (reference sequence). V lost 6 bases and J 6 bases, leaving 9 bases between the germline ends. There are 11 residues in the CDR3.

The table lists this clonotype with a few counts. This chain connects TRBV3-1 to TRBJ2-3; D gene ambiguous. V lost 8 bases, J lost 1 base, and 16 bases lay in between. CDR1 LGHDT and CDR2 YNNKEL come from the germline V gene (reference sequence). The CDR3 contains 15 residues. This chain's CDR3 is CASGAAPRGTDTQYF. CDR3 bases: TGTGCCAGCGGCGCGGCTCCCCGGGGCACAGATACGCAGTATTTT.

CDR3 residues: CATQDRAFTDTQYF. The DNA of the CDR3 is TGTGCCACCCAGGACAGGGCCTTCACAGATACGCAGTATTTT. V and J are TRBV27 and TRBJ2-3, with 8 positions matching TRBD1. This CDR3 is built from 14 residues. From germline, CDR1 is MNHEY and CDR2 SMNVEV (reference sequence). With V trimmed by 10 bases and J by 2 bases, 8 bases remained unmatched.

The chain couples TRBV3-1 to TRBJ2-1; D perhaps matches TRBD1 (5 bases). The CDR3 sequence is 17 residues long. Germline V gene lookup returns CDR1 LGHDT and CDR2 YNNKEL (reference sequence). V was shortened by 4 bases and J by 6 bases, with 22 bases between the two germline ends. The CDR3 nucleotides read TGTGCCAGCAGCCCCCTATCGTCCGGTCAACAGGCCAATGAGCAGTTCTTC. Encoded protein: CASSPLSSGQQANEQFF.

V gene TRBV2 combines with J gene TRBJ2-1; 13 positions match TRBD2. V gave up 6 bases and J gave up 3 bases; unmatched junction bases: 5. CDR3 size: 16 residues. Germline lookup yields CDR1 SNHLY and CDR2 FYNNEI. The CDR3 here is CASRTGLAGLYNEQFF. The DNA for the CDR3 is TGTGCCAGCAGGACGGGACTAGCGGGACTCTACAATGAGCAGTTCTTC.

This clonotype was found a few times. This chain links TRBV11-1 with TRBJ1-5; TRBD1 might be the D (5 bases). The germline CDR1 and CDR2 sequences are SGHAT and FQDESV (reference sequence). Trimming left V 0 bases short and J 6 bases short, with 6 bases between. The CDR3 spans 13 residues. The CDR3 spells CASSLAGAQPQHF. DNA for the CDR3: TGTGCCAGCAGCTTAGCCGGGGCTCAGCCCCAGCATTTT. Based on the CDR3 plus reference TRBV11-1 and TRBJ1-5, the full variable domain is EAEVAQSPRYKITEKSQAVAFWCDPISGHATLYWYRQILGQGPELLVQFQDESVVDDSQLPKDRFSAERLKGVDSTLKIQPAELGDSAMYLCASSLAGAQPQHFGDGTRLSIL.

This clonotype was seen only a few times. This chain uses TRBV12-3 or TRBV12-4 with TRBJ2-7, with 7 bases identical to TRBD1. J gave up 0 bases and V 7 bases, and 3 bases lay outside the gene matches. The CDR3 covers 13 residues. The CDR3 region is CASTRDSSYEQYF. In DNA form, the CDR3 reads TGTGCCAGCACCCGGGACAGCTCCTACGAGCAGTACTTC.